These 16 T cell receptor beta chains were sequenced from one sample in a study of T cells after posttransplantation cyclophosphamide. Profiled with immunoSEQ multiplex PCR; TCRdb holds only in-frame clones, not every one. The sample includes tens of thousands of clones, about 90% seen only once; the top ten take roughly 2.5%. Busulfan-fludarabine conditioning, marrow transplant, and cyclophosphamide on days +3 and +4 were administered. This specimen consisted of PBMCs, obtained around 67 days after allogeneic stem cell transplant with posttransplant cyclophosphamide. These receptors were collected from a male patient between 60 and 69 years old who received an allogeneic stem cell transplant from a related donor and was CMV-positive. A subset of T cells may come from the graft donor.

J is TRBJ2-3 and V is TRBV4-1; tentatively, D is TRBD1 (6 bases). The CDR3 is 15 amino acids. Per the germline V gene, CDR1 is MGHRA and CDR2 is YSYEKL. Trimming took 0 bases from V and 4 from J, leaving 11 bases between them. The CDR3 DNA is TGCGCCAGCAGCCAAGAGGTCTACAGGGCAGATACGCAGTATTTT. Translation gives CASSQEVYRADTQYF.

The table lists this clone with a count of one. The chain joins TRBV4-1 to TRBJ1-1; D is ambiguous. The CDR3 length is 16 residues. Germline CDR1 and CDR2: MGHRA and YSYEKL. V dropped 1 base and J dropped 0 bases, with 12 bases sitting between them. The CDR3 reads CASSQAPNSMNTEAFF. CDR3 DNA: TGCGCCAGCAGCCAAGCGCCGAACAGTATGAACACTGAAGCTTTCTTT.

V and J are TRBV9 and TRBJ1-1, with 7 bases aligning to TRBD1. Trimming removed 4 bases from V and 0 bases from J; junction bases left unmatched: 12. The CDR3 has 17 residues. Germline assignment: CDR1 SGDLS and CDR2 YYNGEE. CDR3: CASSQVPGQSMNTEAFF. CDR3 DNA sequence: TGTGCCAGCAGCCAAGTCCCGGGACAGAGCATGAACACTGAAGCTTTCTTT. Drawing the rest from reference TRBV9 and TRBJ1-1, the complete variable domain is DSGVTQTPKHLITATGQRVTLRCSPRSGDLSVYWYQQSLDQGLQFLIQYYNGEERAKGNILERFSAQQFPDLHSELNLSSLELGDSALYFCASSQVPGQSMNTEAFFGQGTRLTVV.

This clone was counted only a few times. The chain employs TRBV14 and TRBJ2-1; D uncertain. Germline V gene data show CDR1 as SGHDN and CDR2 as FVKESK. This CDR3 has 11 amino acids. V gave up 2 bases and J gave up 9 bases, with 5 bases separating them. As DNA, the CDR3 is TGTGCCAGCAGCCAATATAGTGAGCAGTTCTTC. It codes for CASSQYSEQFF.

CDR3 nucleotide sequence: TGTGCCAGCAGTGAAAATGGTGGAGAAGAGCAGTACTTC. This sequence encodes CASSENGGEEQYF. The chain carries TRBV2 and TRBJ2-7; D is uncertain. This CDR3 spans 13 amino acids. V gave up 2 bases and J gave up 7 bases, with 12 bases separating them. The germline V gene has CDR1 SNHLY and CDR2 FYNNEI.

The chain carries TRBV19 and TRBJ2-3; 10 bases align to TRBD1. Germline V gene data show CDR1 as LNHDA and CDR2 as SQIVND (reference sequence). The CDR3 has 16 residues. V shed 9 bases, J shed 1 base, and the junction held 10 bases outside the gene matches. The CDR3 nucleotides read TGTGCCAGCTCAGCAGGGACAGGGGTAGGCACAGATACGCAGTATTTT. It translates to CASSAGTGVGTDTQYF.

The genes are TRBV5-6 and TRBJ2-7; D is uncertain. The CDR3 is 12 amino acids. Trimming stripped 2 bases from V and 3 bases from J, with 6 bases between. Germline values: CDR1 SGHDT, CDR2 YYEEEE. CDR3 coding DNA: TGTGCCAGCAGCTTACCCGGCTACGAGCAGTACTTC. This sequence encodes CASSLPGYEQYF.

The CDR3 nucleotides are TGTGCCAGCGGGAACAGGGCTACCGGGGAGCTGTTTTTT. Its protein is CASGNRATGELFF. The V and J genes are TRBV6-6 and TRBJ2-2, with D perhaps matching TRBD1 (6 bases). Looked up from germline, CDR1 is MNHNY and CDR2 is SVGAGI (reference sequence). The germline V and J ends were trimmed by 8 bases and 5 bases, with 12 bases remaining between them. This CDR3 region has 13 residues.

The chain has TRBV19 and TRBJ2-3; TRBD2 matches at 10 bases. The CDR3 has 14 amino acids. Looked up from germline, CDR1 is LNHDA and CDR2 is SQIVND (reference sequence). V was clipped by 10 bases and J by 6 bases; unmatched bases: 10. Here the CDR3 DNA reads TGTGCCACCACGAGCGGGGGGGCCGGTGATACGCAGTATTTT. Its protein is CATTSGGAGDTQYF.

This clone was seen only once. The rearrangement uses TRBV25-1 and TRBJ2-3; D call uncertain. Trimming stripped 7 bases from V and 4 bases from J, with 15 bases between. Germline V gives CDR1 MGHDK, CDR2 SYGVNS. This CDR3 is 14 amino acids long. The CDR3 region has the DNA TGTGCCAGCACCCCAGAGGAAAGTCCAGATACGCAGTATTTT. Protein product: CASTPEESPDTQYF.

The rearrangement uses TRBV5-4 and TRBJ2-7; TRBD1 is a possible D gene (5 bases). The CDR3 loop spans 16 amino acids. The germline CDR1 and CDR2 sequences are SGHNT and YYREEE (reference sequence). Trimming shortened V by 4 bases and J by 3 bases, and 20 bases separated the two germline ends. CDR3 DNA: TGTGCCAGCAGCACCAGTACAACAGGAGCAAGCTACGAGCAGTACTTC. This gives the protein CASSTSTTGASYEQYF.

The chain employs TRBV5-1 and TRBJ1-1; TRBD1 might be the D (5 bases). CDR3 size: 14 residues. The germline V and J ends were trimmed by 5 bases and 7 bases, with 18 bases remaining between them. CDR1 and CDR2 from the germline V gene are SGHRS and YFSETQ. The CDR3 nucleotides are TGCGCCAGCAGGTCGGTTCGGGCAGGGAATGAAGCTTTCTTT. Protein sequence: CASRSVRAGNEAFF.

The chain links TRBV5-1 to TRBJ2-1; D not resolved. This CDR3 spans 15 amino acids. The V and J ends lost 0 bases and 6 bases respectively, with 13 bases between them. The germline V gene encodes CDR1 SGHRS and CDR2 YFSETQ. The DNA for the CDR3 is TGCGCCAGCAGCTTGGGGCCCCCTAGTGCCAATGAGCAGTTCTTC. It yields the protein CASSLGPPSANEQFF.

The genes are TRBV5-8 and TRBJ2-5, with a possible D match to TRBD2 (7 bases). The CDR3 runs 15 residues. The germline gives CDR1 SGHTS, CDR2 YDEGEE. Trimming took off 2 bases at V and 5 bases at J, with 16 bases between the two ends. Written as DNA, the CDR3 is TGTGCCAGCAGCTTAGGGGGGGGAAGAGAGGAGACCCAGTACTTC. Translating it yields CASSLGGGREETQYF.

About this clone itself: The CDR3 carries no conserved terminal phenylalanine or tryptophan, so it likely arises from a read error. CDR3 sequence reads: CASSIGRWSNQPQHS. The DNA for the CDR3 is TGTGCCAGTAGTATAGGGAGGTGGAGCAATCAGCCCCAGCATTCT. The V and J genes are TRBV19 and TRBJ1-5; no clear D. V dropped 1 base and J dropped 1 base, with 8 bases sitting between them. The germline CDR1 and CDR2 sequences are LNHDA and SQIVND (reference sequence). The CDR3 has 15 residues.

This CDR3 reads CATGGLAVPEETQYF. Here the CDR3 DNA reads TGCGCCACCGGAGGACTAGCGGTTCCTGAAGAGACCCAGTACTTC. The J gene is TRBJ2-5, the V gene TRBV4-1, with 10 bases matching TRBD2. Germline CDR1 and CDR2: MGHRA and YSYEKL. The junction had 11 bases not matched to a gene; V was cut back by 10 bases and J by 3 bases. CDR3 length: 15 residues.